These T cell receptor beta chains were read from a single sample in a study of cytomegalovirus exposure and HLA in healthy donors. The table came from immunoSEQ multiplex PCR; TCRdb's copy has only in-frame clones and leaves some out. Of about 120,000 clones listed, 85% to 90% are singletons. Sample: PBMCs. These receptors were obtained from a young woman in good health and CMV-seropositive. Both conserved end residues are part of each CDR3. Fields, in order: J gene, D gene, V gene, clone size, CDR3 length, CDR3 protein, CDR3 DNA. The D gene is left open where the match is weak. Only some rows state a clone size, as once, few, many or a class for expanded clones.

TRBJ1-1	-	TRBV9	-	16	CASRPPPPHGNTEAFF	TGTGCCAGCAGACCTCCACCTCCCCACGGGAACACTGAAGCTTTCTTT
TRBJ2-1	-	TRBV7-9	-	14	CASSISGTTNEQFF	TGTGCCAGCAGCATCTCCGGGACAACGAATGAGCAGTTCTTC
TRBJ1-4	-	TRBV18	-	13	CASSRTSYEKLFF	TGTGCCAGCTCACGGACAAGCTATGAAAAACTGTTTTTT
TRBJ2-3	TRBD2	TRBV4-1	-	18	CASSQGFPSGGSTDTQYF	TGCGCCAGCAGCCAAGGATTCCCTAGCGGGGGTTCCACAGATACGCAGTATTTT
TRBJ2-3	TRBD2	TRBV5-1	-	15	CATHVGGVGTDTQYF	TGCGCCACCCACGTGGGGGGGGTTGGCACAGATACGCAGTATTTT
TRBJ2-5	TRBD1	TRBV5-1	once	16	CASSWGPGTGQETQYF	TGCGCCAGCAGCTGGGGCCCTGGGACAGGCCAAGAGACCCAGTACTTC
TRBJ2-5	-	TRBV6-6	-	14	CASRHGQNQETQYF	TGTGCCAGCAGACACGGACAGAACCAAGAGACCCAGTACTTC
TRBJ1-4	-	TRBV5-1	-	15	CASSLKSPPDEKLFF	TGCGCCAGCAGCTTAAAATCGCCACCGGATGAAAAACTGTTTTTT
TRBJ2-7	TRBD1	TRBV11-3	once	14	CASSIGQGLYEQYF	TGTGCCAGCAGCATAGGACAGGGGCTCTACGAGCAGTACTTC
TRBJ2-7	TRBD1	TRBV11-3	many	14	CASSPPTGSYEQYF	TGTGCCAGCAGCCCCCCGACAGGGAGCTACGAGCAGTACTTC
TRBJ2-1	TRBD2	TRBV14	-	17	CASSGGTSGAKYNEQFF	TGTGCCAGCAGCGGTGGGACTAGCGGGGCTAAATACAATGAGCAGTTCTTC
TRBJ2-7	TRBD1	TRBV7-2	-	17	CASSFGTGVEGPYEQYF	TGTGCCAGCAGCTTCGGGACAGGAGTGGAGGGCCCCTACGAGCAGTACTTC
TRBJ2-1	-	TRBV11-3	-	12	CASSYFPPEQFF	TGTGCCAGCAGCTATTTTCCCCCGGAGCAGTTCTTC
TRBJ1-2	-	TRBV5-1	-	13	CASSTGGQGRDIF	TGCGCCAGCAGTACCGGTGGCCAGGGGAGGGACATCTTC
TRBJ1-1	-	TRBV7-3	-	15	CASSLPSGQRTEAFF	TGTGCCAGCAGCTTACCGTCGGGTCAGCGCACTGAAGCTTTCTTT
TRBJ2-1	TRBD2	TRBV7-2	-	18	CASSSPGSLAGGPNEQFF	TGTGCCAGCAGTTCTCCAGGCTCCCTAGCGGGGGGGCCAAATGAGCAGTTCTTC
TRBJ2-7	-	TRBV7-8	-	18	CASSPKKFRDSGSYEQYF	TGTGCCAGCAGCCCAAAGAAGTTCAGAGATAGCGGCTCCTACGAGCAGTACTTC
TRBJ2-7	TRBD1	TRBV5-6	-	14	CASSLVAGGSGQYF	TGTGCCAGCAGCTTGGTTGCAGGGGGTTCGGGGCAGTACTTC
TRBJ1-3	-	TRBV5-4	-	16	CASSPTGKLSGNTIYF	TGTGCCAGCAGCCCAACAGGGAAGCTCTCCGGAAACACCATATATTTT
TRBJ2-2	-	TRBV7-6	-	16	CASSLDFSGTTGELFF	TGTGCCAGCAGCCTGGACTTCTCGGGAACCACCGGGGAGCTGTTTTTT
TRBJ1-1	-	TRBV6-4	-	14	CASSERGMNTEAFF	TGTGCCAGCAGTGAACGGGGTATGAACACTGAAGCTTTCTTT
TRBJ1-1	TRBD1	TRBV18	few	14	CASSPGQTNTEAFF	TGTGCCAGCTCACCGGGACAGACGAACACTGAAGCTTTCTTT
TRBJ2-5	-	TRBV5-4	-	13	CASSLGTGETQYF	TGTGCCAGCAGCTTGGGTACTGGTGAGACCCAGTACTTC
TRBJ2-1	-	TRBV9	-	15	CASSPRLELGNEQFF	TGTGCCAGCAGCCCGCGACTAGAGTTGGGCAATGAGCAGTTCTTC
TRBJ2-1	TRBD2	TRBV4-1	once	17	CASSQDLAGGLYNEQFF	TGCGCCAGCAGCCAAGATCTAGCGGGGGGACTCTACAATGAGCAGTTCTTC
TRBJ1-2	-	TRBV11-2	once	15	CASSPLRYGDYGYTF	TGTGCCAGCAGCCCCCTTCGGTACGGGGACTATGGCTACACCTTC
TRBJ1-2	TRBD1	TRBV6-5	-	14	CASIRRQGAYGYTF	TGTGCCAGCATCCGGAGACAGGGGGCCTATGGCTACACCTTC
TRBJ2-7	-	TRBV7-8	-	17	CASSFLGAKNSTYEQYF	TGTGCCAGCAGCTTTCTGGGGGCTAAAAATTCTACCTACGAGCAGTACTTC
TRBJ2-5	TRBD2	TRBV7-9	once	16	CASSLAGRVADETQYF	TGTGCCAGCAGCTTAGCAGGGAGGGTCGCGGATGAGACCCAGTACTTC
TRBJ2-3	-	TRBV18	-	13	CASSKPGSDTQYF	TGTGCCAGCTCAAAACCGGGGTCAGATACGCAGTATTTT
TRBJ2-5	-	TRBV27	-	13	CASSWQGVQTQYF	TGTGCCAGCAGTTGGCAGGGTGTGCAGACCCAGTACTTC
TRBJ2-1	TRBD1	TRBV6-5	-	15	CASSRAPGQGFEQFF	TGTGCCAGCAGCCGAGCCCCGGGACAGGGGTTTGAGCAGTTCTTC
TRBJ2-7	TRBD2	TRBV6-6	-	15	CASSFGLEELVEQYF	TGTGCCAGCAGCTTTGGACTAGAAGAACTCGTCGAGCAGTACTTC
TRBJ1-2	TRBD1	TRBV11-2	-	13	CASSLQQGNGYTF	TGTGCCAGCAGCCTTCAACAGGGGAATGGCTACACCTTC
TRBJ2-7	TRBD2	TRBV19	few	15	CASRMTSGSSYEQYF	TGTGCCAGTAGGATGACTAGCGGGAGCTCCTACGAGCAGTACTTC